This T cell receptor (beta chain) came from a study of blood T cell repertoires in COVID-19. Whole-study context: From T cells, B-cell-depleted T cells, or PBMCs came the material, which was cDNA or gDNA.

Trimming removed 4 bases from V and 3 bases from J; junction bases left unmatched: 5. CDR1 is SGHAT and CDR2 is FQNNGV in the germline V gene. The CDR3 consists of 15 residues. The Seattle site enrolled patients during active infection and followed them longitudinally. Data came from immunoSEQ multiplex PCR; TCRdb stores just in-frame clones and leaves some out. The sample has about 150,000 clones; about 85% are singletons. The chain links TRBV11-2 to TRBJ2-1, with 8 bases lining up with TRBD2. The sequencing input was peripheral blood. The TCR sequence derives from a woman of 80 years or more with COVID-19, enrolled during active disease. The CDR3 coding sequence is TGTGCCAGCAGCTCCTTAAGCGGGAGCTACAATGAGCAGTTCTTC. Its translation is CASSSLSGSYNEQFF.